A single sample is the source of the 5 T cell receptor beta chains below, sequenced in a study of regulatory T cells in long-lasting Graves disease. Building of the TCR beta libraries involved iRepertoire HTBI primers and Arm-PCR of CDR3 regions. TCRdb analysed the multiplex PCR reads with MiXCR anew, one entry per CDR3 protein. The sample comprises more than 650,000 distinct CDR3 sequences, 25% to 35% of which are singletons, and about two fifths rests with the top ten. Time point denoted: persistent/refractory GD, antithyroid drugs over 5 years with positive TRAb. Extracted RNA from PBMCs served as the source of the TCR library. Sequencing used peripheral blood mononuclear cells (PBMCs), obtained when the disease was refractory, from a patient treated with antithyroid drugs. The receptors here all came from a female donor with Graves disease.

The V gene is TRBV12-3 or TRBV12-4, the J gene TRBJ1-2; D is unresolved. Trimming removed 4 bases at V and 8 bases at J, with 17 bases between. The CDR3 has 14 residues. CDR3 protein: CASSYGEVANGYTF. In nucleotides, the CDR3 is TGTGCCAGCAGTTACGGTGAGGTCGCAAACGGCTACACCTTC.

This clonotype came up many times. The genes are TRBV28 and TRBJ1-2; 7 bases align to TRBD1. CDR3 length: 15 amino acids. Germline V gene sequence: CDR1 MDHEN, CDR2 SYDVKM. V was pared by 3 bases and J by 7 bases, with 11 bases of the junction left unmatched. CDR3 bases: TGTGCCAGCAGTTTTCCGGGACAGACCCTCCTTGGCTACACCTTC. Encoded protein: CASSFPGQTLLGYTF.

This clonotype was counted between two and nine times. The rearrangement joins TRBV12-3 or TRBV12-4 to TRBJ2-7; D is ambiguous. V was clipped by 3 bases and J by 0 bases, with 6 bases between them. CDR3 length: 13 amino acids. The CDR3 DNA sequence: TGTGCCAGCAGTTTTTACATCTCCTACGAGCAGTACTTC. Amino acid sequence: CASSFYISYEQYF.

The V gene is TRBV29-1, the J gene TRBJ2-7; D is ambiguous. The length of the CDR3 is 14 residues. Trimming shortened V by 4 bases and J by 0 bases, and 13 bases separated the two germline ends. Germline CDR1 reads SQVTM; CDR2 reads ANQGSEA. The CDR3 is CSVGPRLSSYEQYF. The CDR3 DNA sequence: TGCAGCGTTGGCCCTAGGCTTAGCTCCTACGAGCAGTACTTC.

The chain combines TRBV12-3 or TRBV12-4 with TRBJ2-7; 7 nucleotides line up with TRBD2. The V gene end was trimmed by 6 bases and the J gene end by 3 bases; junction bases not matched to a gene: 8. The CDR3 length is 14 residues. The DNA for the CDR3 is TGTGCCAGCAGCTTGACTAGCCCAAACTACGAGCAGTACTTC. This encodes CASSLTSPNYEQYF.